The 28 T cell receptor beta chains in this list originate from one sample, sequenced in a study of cytomegalovirus exposure and HLA in healthy donors (dated by TCRdb to 2017 to 2019). Libraries were built with the immunoSEQ multiplex PCR assay. The multiplex PCR relied on a mix of 60 forward primers for TCR Vbeta segments and 13 reverse primers for TCR Jbeta segments. What TCRdb holds here is the immuneACCESS table cut down to in-frame rearrangements. Part of the clones is not present; checked against another copy, under half of the missing clones reflect an unresolved V gene, and the others are unexplained. The sample records 250,000 to 350,000 clones, roughly 88% of which are singletons. The biggest ten clones account for 4% of the sample. Material: PBMCs. These receptors were obtained from a man in his forties in good health and CMV-seropositive.

The chain joins TRBV7-8 to TRBJ2-7; TRBD2 is a possible D gene (5 bases). The V end was cut by 5 bases, the J end by 5 bases, with 13 bases between. The germline V gene has CDR1 SGHVS and CDR2 FQNEAQ. There are 13 residues in the CDR3. Written as DNA, the CDR3 is TGTGCCAGCAGCCTGACGAGGGTTCACGAGCAGTACTTC. Protein sequence: CASSLTRVHEQYF.

The rearrangement links TRBV15 to TRBJ2-1; TRBD2 aligns across 7 bases. The CDR3 is 13 residues long. From germline, CDR1 is LNHNV and CDR2 YYDKDF (reference sequence). V shed 5 bases, J shed 8 bases, and the junction held 6 bases outside the gene matches. CDR3 residues: CATSERDVDEQFF. CDR3 sequence (DNA): TGTGCCACCAGCGAGCGGGACGTGGATGAGCAGTTCTTC. Full variable domain (remainder filled in from reference TRBV15 and TRBJ2-1): DAMVIQNPRYQVTQFGKPVTLSCSQTLNHNVMYWYQQKSSQAPKLLFHYYDKDFNNEADTPDNFQSRRPNTSFCFLDIRSPGLGDTAMYLCATSERDVDEQFFGPGTRLTVL.

The chain links TRBV25-1 to TRBJ1-1, with TRBD1 matching over 9 bases. CDR3 length equals 12 residues. Germline lookup yields CDR1 MGHDK and CDR2 SYGVNS. Unmatched junction bases numbered 2, after V lost 11 bases and J lost 1 base. DNA for the CDR3: TGTGCCGGACAGGGGCGGAACACTGAAGCTTTCTTT. This codes for CAGQGRNTEAFF. The variable domain in full, completed from reference TRBV25-1 and TRBJ1-1, reads EADIYQTPRYLVIGTGKKITLECSQTMGHDKMYWYQQDPGMELHLIHYSYGVNSTEKGDLSSESTVSRIRTEHFPLTLESARPSHTSQYLCAGQGRNTEAFFGQGTRLTVV.

The chain uses TRBV5-4 and TRBJ2-5; TRBD2 aligns across 9 bases. This CDR3 spans 13 amino acids. Germline values: CDR1 SGHNT, CDR2 YYREEE (reference sequence). Unmatched junction bases numbered 3, after V lost 4 bases and J lost 5 bases. CDR3 coding DNA: TGTGCCAGCAGCCGTAGCGGGAGTGAGACCCAGTACTTC. It encodes CASSRSGSETQYF.

The chain links TRBV5-1 to TRBJ2-1, with D maybe TRBD1 (6 bases). CDR1 is SGHRS, CDR2 YFSETQ, per germline. The CDR3 runs to 13 residues. Trimming cost V 4 bases and J 7 bases, with 12 bases left between them. The chain's CDR3 is CASSTGQSNEQFF. CDR3 nucleotides: TGCGCCAGCAGCACCGGACAGTCGAATGAGCAGTTCTTC.

The J gene is TRBJ1-4, the V gene TRBV2; TRBD1 agrees at 7 bases. Germline V gene sequence: CDR1 SNHLY, CDR2 FYNNEI. Trimming removed 6 bases from V and 0 bases from J; junction bases left unmatched: 4. The CDR3 loop spans 15 amino acids. The CDR3 loop is CASRRQGPTNEKLFF. CDR3 coding DNA: TGTGCCAGCAGACGACAGGGACCAACTAATGAAAAACTGTTTTTT.

The rearrangement joins TRBV5-4 to TRBJ2-5; 7 bases line up with TRBD2. Germline V lookup: CDR1 SGHNT, CDR2 YYREEE (reference sequence). This CDR3 has 16 amino acids. After removal of 4 bases from V and 5 bases from J, the junction contained 14 bases not matched to a gene. This chain's CDR3 is CASSPEASGIVETQYF. DNA for the CDR3: TGTGCCAGCAGCCCCGAGGCGAGCGGGATTGTGGAGACCCAGTACTTC. The entire variable domain, with the rest obtained from reference TRBV5-4 and TRBJ2-5, is as follows: ETGVTQSPTHLIKTRGQQVTLRCSSQSGHNTVSWYQQALGQGPQFIFQYYREEENGRGNFPPRFSGLQFPNYSSELNVNALELDDSALYLCASSPEASGIVETQYFGPGTRLLVL.

The chain recombines TRBV18 with TRBJ1-4; D is possibly TRBD1 (5 bases). The CDR3 has 14 amino acids. Germline assignment: CDR1 KGHSH and CDR2 LQKENI. V was clipped by 3 bases and J by 7 bases, with 12 bases between them. CDR3 sequence reads: CASSPRGDGEKLFF. The CDR3, as DNA: TGTGCCAGCTCACCGCGGGGGGATGGTGAAAAACTGTTTTTT.

The rearrangement joins TRBV5-4 to TRBJ2-7, with D tentatively TRBD1 (6 bases). Germline V gene data show CDR1 as SGHNT and CDR2 as YYREEE (reference sequence). There are 17 residues in the CDR3. V was shortened by 0 bases and J by 0 bases, with 16 bases between the two germline ends. CDR3 sequence (DNA): TGTGCCAGCAGCTTGGCTGGAGACAGGTACCTCTCCTACGAGCAGTACTTC. Amino acid sequence: CASSLAGDRYLSYEQYF.

The chain has TRBV10-2 and TRBJ2-3; TRBD2 agrees at 9 bases. The germline CDR1 and CDR2 sequences are WSHSY and SAAADI. Trimming at V came to 2 bases and at J to 12 bases, leaving 6 bases not matched to a gene. The CDR3 totals 13 residues. The CDR3, as DNA: TGCGCCAGCAGTGAGGGGTCGGGACTAGCTCAGTATTTT. This sequence encodes CASSEGSGLAQYF.

DNA of the CDR3: TGTGCCAGCAGTGAAGTACTAGCGGATTACGAGCAGTACTTC. This encodes CASSEVLADYEQYF. The V and J genes are TRBV2 and TRBJ2-7, with TRBD2 matching over 8 bases. The CDR3 is 14 residues long. V lost 1 base to trimming and J lost 4 bases; unmatched junction nucleotides: 3. Germline V lookup: CDR1 SNHLY, CDR2 FYNNEI.

This sequence joins TRBV7-2 and TRBJ2-1; 11 bases are a match to TRBD2. V lost 1 base to trimming and J lost 7 bases; unmatched junction nucleotides: 3. CDR3 length equals 15 residues. In germline, CDR1 is SGHTA, CDR2 FQGNSA. The CDR3, as DNA: TGTGCCAGCAGCTTAGTAGCGGGAGGGGGGAATGAGCAGTTCTTC. Its protein is CASSLVAGGGNEQFF. Full variable domain (remainder filled in from reference TRBV7-2 and TRBJ2-1): GAGVSQSPSNKVTEKGKDVELRCDPISGHTALYWYRQSLGQGLEFLIYFQGNSAPDKSGLPSDRFSAERTGGSVSTLTIQRTQQEDSAVYLCASSLVAGGGNEQFFGPGTRLTVL.

This clone was picked up one time. J is TRBJ2-3 and V is TRBV11-2; the match to TRBD2 covers 10 bases. Trimming at V came to 5 bases and at J to 6 bases, leaving 11 bases not matched to a gene. The germline V gene has CDR1 SGHAT and CDR2 FQNNGV. The CDR3 is made up of 16 amino acids. The CDR3 nucleotides read TGTGCCAGCAGCACCCGCCTAGCGGGAGAACCCGATACGCAGTATTTT. It translates to CASSTRLAGEPDTQYF. The full variable domain, its missing parts supplied by reference TRBV11-2 and TRBJ2-3, is EAGVAQSPRYKIIEKRQSVAFWCNPISGHATLYWYQQILGQGPKLLIQFQNNGVVDDSQLPKDRFSAERLKGVDSTLKIQPAKLEDSAVYLCASSTRLAGEPDTQYFGPGTRLTVL.

This clone was observed a handful of times. V and J are TRBV6-5 and TRBJ1-5; tentatively, D is TRBD1 (6 bases). The CDR3 is 13 amino acids. Per germline, CDR1 MNHEY and CDR2 SVGAGI. Deletions cut 7 bases from V and 0 bases from J, with 7 bases between. The CDR3 nucleotides read TGTGCCAGCAACAGGGCTAGCAATCAGCCCCAGCATTTT. Translation gives CASNRASNQPQHF.

This sequence joins TRBV7-3 and TRBJ2-3; 12 bases are shared with TRBD2. Germline values: CDR1 SGHTA, CDR2 FQGTGA. The CDR3 loop spans 14 amino acids. Germline trimming cut 7 bases from V and 5 bases from J; bases unmatched to any gene: 4. This CDR3 reads CASTPLAGGDTQYF. The CDR3, as DNA: TGTGCCAGCACCCCACTAGCGGGAGGAGATACGCAGTATTTT.

As to this clone: This sample also contains other DNA sequences that code for the same CDR3. The CDR3 sequence: CASSLTGGNTEAFF. The CDR3 nucleotides are TGCGCCAGCAGCTTGACAGGGGGGAACACTGAAGCTTTCTTT. The chain joins TRBV5-1 to TRBJ1-1; TRBD1 matches at 8 bases. Germline CDR1 reads SGHRS; CDR2 reads YFSETQ. This CDR3 contains 14 residues. The J segment lost 1 base and the V segment lost 1 base, leaving 0 bases of the junction unmatched.

V gene TRBV15 combines with J gene TRBJ1-2, with 10 bases lining up with TRBD1. Germline values: CDR1 LNHNV, CDR2 YYDKDF (reference sequence). Trimming at V came to 4 bases and at J to 9 bases, leaving 14 bases not matched to a gene. CDR3 size: 16 residues. The CDR3 DNA follows: TGTGCCACCAGCAAGGGGACAGGGGCCTCCTTTTTTAGCTACACCTTC. It is translated as CATSKGTGASFFSYTF.

The chain uses TRBV4-1 and TRBJ1-2; D gene ambiguous. This CDR3 spans 16 amino acids. In germline, CDR1 is MGHRA, CDR2 YSYEKL. V lost 0 bases to trimming and J lost 4 bases, with 15 bases between them. CDR3 in amino acids: CASSQELNAGIYGYTF. In DNA, the CDR3 is TGCGCCAGCAGCCAAGAATTAAATGCGGGTATCTATGGCTACACCTTC.

This CDR3 is CASSIRTGLSAYF. The CDR3 DNA is TGTGCCAGTAGTATTAGGACAGGGTTATCGGCGTACTTC. The chain is built from TRBV19 and TRBJ2-7; 8 bases fit TRBD1. CDR1 LNHDA and CDR2 SQIVND come from the germline V gene (reference sequence). Trimming removed 3 bases from V and 12 bases from J; junction bases left unmatched: 10. The CDR3 is made up of 13 amino acids.

The chain uses TRBV19 and TRBJ1-2, with TRBD1 matching 8 bases. CDR1 is LNHDA and CDR2 is SQIVND in the germline V gene (reference sequence). The CDR3 is made up of 13 amino acids. V gave up 5 bases and J gave up 4 bases; unmatched junction bases: 3. The CDR3 here is CASSRTGIYGYTF. DNA of the CDR3: TGTGCCAGTAGTCGGACAGGGATCTATGGCTACACCTTC.

The CDR3 nucleotides are TGCAGCGGTGGGAGGGGAGGAGAGACCCAGTACTTC. Its translation is CSGGRGGETQYF. V gene TRBV29-1 combines with J gene TRBJ2-5; TRBD2 matches 7 bases. V trimming: 7 bases; J trimming: 4 bases; junction bases outside the gene matches: 6. The CDR3 length is 12 residues. Looked up from germline, CDR1 is SQVTM and CDR2 is ANQGSEA.

This chain joins TRBV7-8 and TRBJ1-5; D is perhaps TRBD1 (5 bases). The germline V gene has CDR1 SGHVS and CDR2 FQNEAQ. Trimming removed 1 base at V and 3 bases at J, with 10 bases between. The CDR3 spans 15 residues. CDR3 nucleotides: TGTGCCAGCAGCTTAGAAGGGGCCCACAATCAGCCCCAGCATTTT. This gives the protein CASSLEGAHNQPQHF.

The chain links TRBV7-2 to TRBJ2-7; TRBD2 aligns across 11 bases. In germline, CDR1 is SGHTA, CDR2 FQGNSA. V lost 3 bases and J lost 0; bases outside the gene matches: 4. The CDR3 totals 16 residues. In DNA, the CDR3 is TGTGCCAGCAGCTTTAGCGGGAGGGCGTCCTCCTACGAGCAGTACTTC. Protein sequence: CASSFSGRASSYEQYF.

The chain employs TRBV30 and TRBJ2-2, with D tentatively TRBD1 (5 bases). This CDR3 has 14 amino acids. Trimming pared 0 bases from V and 6 bases from J, leaving 11 bases between. The germline V gene encodes CDR1 GTSNPN and CDR2 SVGIG (reference sequence). CDR3 sequence: CAWSVTRASGELFF. The CDR3 DNA reads TGTGCCTGGAGTGTAACCAGGGCGTCCGGGGAGCTGTTTTTT.

The gene calls are TRBV6-5 and TRBJ2-7, with a weak D call TRBD2 (5 bases). The CDR3 loop spans 14 amino acids. V lost 3 bases and J 0 bases, leaving 9 bases between the germline ends. Germline CDR1 reads MNHEY; CDR2 reads SVGAGI. CDR3 DNA: TGTGCCAGCAGTTATGAGGGTTCCTCCTACGAGCAGTACTTC. The encoded protein is CASSYEGSSYEQYF.

This clone has a count of ten or more. V is TRBV6-5 and J is TRBJ1-2, with TRBD1 matching over 11 bases. CDR1 is MNHEY and CDR2 is SVGAGI in the germline V gene. This CDR3 region has 16 residues. The V and J ends lost 0 bases and 2 bases, in that order; junction bases with no gene match: 2. The CDR3 loop is CASSYSRTGGNYGYTF. The CDR3, as DNA: TGTGCCAGCAGTTACTCCAGGACAGGGGGCAACTATGGCTACACCTTC.

On this clone itself: The germline gene is not matched at one end of the junction; a read error may be the cause. This chain joins TRBV2 and TRBJ2-3; 10 nucleotides match TRBD2. Germline V lookup: CDR1 SNHLY, CDR2 FYNNEI. The CDR3 sequence is 15 residues long. Here the CDR3 reads CASKIAGGTVHGFSF. The CDR3 DNA reads TGTGCCAGCAAAATAGCGGGAGGTACGGTTCACGGGTTTTCATTT.

Written as DNA, the CDR3 is TGTGCCAGCAGTTTCTTGGCGGGGACTAGCAATCAGCCCCAGCATTTT. Protein product: CASSFLAGTSNQPQHF. This rearrangement joins TRBV28 to TRBJ1-5, with D tentatively TRBD1 (5 bases). CDR3 length equals 16 residues. From germline, CDR1 is MDHEN and CDR2 SYDVKM. Trimming removed 3 bases from V and 0 bases from J, with 12 bases in between.